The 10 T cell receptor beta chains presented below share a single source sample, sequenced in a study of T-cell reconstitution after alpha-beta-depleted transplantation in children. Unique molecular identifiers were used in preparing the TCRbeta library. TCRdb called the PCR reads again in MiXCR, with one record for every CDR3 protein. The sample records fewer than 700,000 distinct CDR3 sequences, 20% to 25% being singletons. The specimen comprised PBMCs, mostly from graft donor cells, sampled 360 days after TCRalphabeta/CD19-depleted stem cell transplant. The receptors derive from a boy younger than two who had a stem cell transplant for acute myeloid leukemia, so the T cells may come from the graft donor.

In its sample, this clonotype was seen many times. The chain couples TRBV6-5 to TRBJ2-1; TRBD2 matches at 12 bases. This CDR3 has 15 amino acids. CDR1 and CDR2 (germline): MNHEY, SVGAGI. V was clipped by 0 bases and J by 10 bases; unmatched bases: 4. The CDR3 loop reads CASSYSLAGGLEQFF. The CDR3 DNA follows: TGTGCCAGCAGTTACTCCCTAGCGGGGGGGTTAGAGCAGTTCTTC.

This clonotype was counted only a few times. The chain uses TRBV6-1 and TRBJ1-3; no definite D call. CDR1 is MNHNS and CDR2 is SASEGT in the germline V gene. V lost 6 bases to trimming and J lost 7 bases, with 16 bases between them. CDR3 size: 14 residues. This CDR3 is CASRGFRQDNTIYF. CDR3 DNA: TGTGCCAGCAGGGGTTTTCGGCAGGATAACACCATATATTTT.

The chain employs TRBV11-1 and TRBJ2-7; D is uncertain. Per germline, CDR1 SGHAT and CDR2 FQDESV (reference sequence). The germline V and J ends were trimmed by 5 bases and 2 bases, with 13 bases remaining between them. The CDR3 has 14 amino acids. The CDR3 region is CASSHQDGPYEQYF. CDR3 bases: TGTGCCAGCAGCCACCAGGACGGACCCTACGAGCAGTACTTC.

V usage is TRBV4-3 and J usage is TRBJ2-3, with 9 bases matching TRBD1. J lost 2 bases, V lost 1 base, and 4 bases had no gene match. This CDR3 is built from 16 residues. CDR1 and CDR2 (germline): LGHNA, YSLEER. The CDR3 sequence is CASSQVRDRDTDTQYF. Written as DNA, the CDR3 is TGCGCCAGCAGCCAAGTCCGGGACAGGGACACAGATACGCAGTATTTT.

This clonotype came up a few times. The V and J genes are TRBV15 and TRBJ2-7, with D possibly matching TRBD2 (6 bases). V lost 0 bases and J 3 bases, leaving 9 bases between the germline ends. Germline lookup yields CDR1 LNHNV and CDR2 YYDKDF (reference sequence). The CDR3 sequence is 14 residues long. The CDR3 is CATSRDLGGYEQYF. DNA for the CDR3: TGTGCCACCAGCAGAGATCTGGGGGGCTACGAGCAGTACTTC.

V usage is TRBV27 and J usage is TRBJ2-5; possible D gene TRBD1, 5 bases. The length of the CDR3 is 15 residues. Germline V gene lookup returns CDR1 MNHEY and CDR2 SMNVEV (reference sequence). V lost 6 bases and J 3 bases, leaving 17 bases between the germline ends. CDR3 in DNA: TGTGCCAGCAGCCATAAGCAGGGCTGGGAAGAGACCCAGTACTTC. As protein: CASSHKQGWEETQYF.

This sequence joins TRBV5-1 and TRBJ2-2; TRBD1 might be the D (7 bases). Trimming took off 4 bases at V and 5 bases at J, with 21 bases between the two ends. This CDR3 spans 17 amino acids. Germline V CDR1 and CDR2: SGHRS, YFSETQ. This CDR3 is CASSPDRDRAGTGELFF. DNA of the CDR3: TGCGCCAGCAGCCCAGATAGAGACAGGGCGGGAACCGGGGAGCTGTTTTTT. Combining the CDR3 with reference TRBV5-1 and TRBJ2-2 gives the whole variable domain KAGVTQTPRYLIKTRGQQVTLSCSPISGHRSVSWYQQTPGQGLQFLFEYFSETQRNKGNFPGRFSGRQFSNSRSEMNVSTLELGDSALYLCASSPDRDRAGTGELFFGEGSRLTVL.

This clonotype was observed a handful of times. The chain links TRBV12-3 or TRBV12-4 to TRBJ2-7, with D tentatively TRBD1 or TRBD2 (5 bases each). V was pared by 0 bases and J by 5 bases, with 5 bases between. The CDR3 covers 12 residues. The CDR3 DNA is TGTGCCAGCAGTTTAGCGGGGGACGAGCAGTACGTC. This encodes CASSLAGDEQYV.

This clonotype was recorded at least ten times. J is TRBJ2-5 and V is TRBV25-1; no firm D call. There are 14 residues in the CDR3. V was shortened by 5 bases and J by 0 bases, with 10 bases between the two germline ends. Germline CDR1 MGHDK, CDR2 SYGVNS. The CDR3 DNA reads TGTGCCAGCAGTTCTCGGCTGTACCAAGAGACCCAGTACTTC. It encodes CASSSRLYQETQYF. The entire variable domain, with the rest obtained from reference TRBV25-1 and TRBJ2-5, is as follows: EADIYQTPRYLVIGTGKKITLECSQTMGHDKMYWYQQDPGMELHLIHYSYGVNSTEKGDLSSESTVSRIRTEHFPLTLESARPSHTSQYLCASSSRLYQETQYFGPGTRLLVL.

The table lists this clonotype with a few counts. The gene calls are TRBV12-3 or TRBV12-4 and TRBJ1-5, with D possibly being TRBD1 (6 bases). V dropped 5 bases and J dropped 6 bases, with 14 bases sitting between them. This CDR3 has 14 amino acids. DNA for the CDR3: TGTGCCAGCAGTCCGAGGGGGGAGGTTCAGCCCCAGCATTTT. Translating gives CASSPRGEVQPQHF.